The next 7 T cell receptor beta chains were all read from a single sample in a study of shared clonotypes between healthy human individuals. TCRdb keeps only in-frame clones here, not all; method: immunoSEQ multiplex PCR. The data hold over a million clones, with approximately 98.5% observed a single time. Sequences were obtained from naive CD4+ T cells sorted from blood. Specified subset: CD45RA+ positively selected. The receptors here all came from a man between 25 and 39 years old in good health.

J is TRBJ2-1 and V is TRBV11-3, with 13 bases lining up with TRBD2. Losses at the gene ends were 3 bases for V and 9 bases for J; bases not matched to a gene: 8. In germline, CDR1 is SGHNT, CDR2 YENEEA. CDR3 length: 16 residues. The DNA of the CDR3 is TGTGCCAGCAGCTTGGGACTAGCGGGAAGTACCGGTGAGCAGTTCTTC. The encoded protein is CASSLGLAGSTGEQFF.

The CDR3 loop is CASSFKPKGLAGVDEQFF. The CDR3 DNA is TGTGCCAGCAGCTTTAAACCCAAGGGACTAGCGGGAGTCGATGAGCAGTTCTTC. The chain couples TRBV7-2 to TRBJ2-1, with 14 positions matching TRBD2. V lost 3 bases and J lost 8; bases outside the gene matches: 12. This CDR3 comprises 18 residues. Per the germline V gene, CDR1 is SGHTA and CDR2 is FQGNSA.

The genes are TRBV5-1 and TRBJ2-5, with D maybe TRBD1 (6 bases). The CDR3 spans 13 residues. The V end lost 7 bases, the J end lost 1 base, and 11 bases lay between the germline ends. Germline V lookup: CDR1 SGHRS, CDR2 YFSETQ. CDR3 DNA sequence: TGCGCCAGCCAAGGACAGCTCCAAGAGACCCAGTACTTC. It codes for CASQGQLQETQYF.

This clone has only one observation. The V and J genes are TRBV6-5 and TRBJ2-6; TRBD2 might be the D (5 bases). The CDR3 length is 13 residues. Trimming left V 6 bases short and J 4 bases short, with 7 bases between. Germline-derived CDR1 and CDR2 are MNHEY and SVGAGI. CDR3 region: CASRPGGANVLTF. For the CDR3, the DNA is TGTGCCAGCAGACCGGGGGGGGCCAACGTCCTGACTTTC.

This chain connects TRBV9 to TRBJ2-7; possibly TRBD1 or TRBD2 for D (5 bases each). The CDR3 runs 15 residues. Germline CDR1 and CDR2: SGDLS and YYNGEE. Trimming left V 4 bases short and J 2 bases short, with 16 bases between. In DNA, the CDR3 is TGTGCCAGCAGCATTGGGACCGCGAATGCCTACGAGCAGTACTTC. Protein product: CASSIGTANAYEQYF.

This chain links TRBV27 with TRBJ2-5; 7 bases match TRBD2. From germline, CDR1 is MNHEY and CDR2 SMNVEV (reference sequence). The CDR3 covers 15 residues. V dropped 4 bases and J dropped 5; count of bases not matched to a gene: 10. CDR3 nucleotides: TGTGCCAGCAGTTGGTCCCGCGGGAGAGCCGAGACCCAGTACTTC. Encoded protein: CASSWSRGRAETQYF.

The V gene is TRBV4-2, the J gene TRBJ2-1; 10 nucleotides align to TRBD2. Looked up from germline, CDR1 is LGHNA and CDR2 is YNFKEQ. This CDR3 is built from 18 residues. Losses at the gene ends were 0 bases for V and 4 bases for J; bases not matched to a gene: 9. The DNA for the CDR3 is TGTGCCAGCAGCCAAGATAGAAGCGGGAGGGCAATTTACAATGAGCAGTTCTTC. It is translated as CASSQDRSGRAIYNEQFF.